These 25 T cell receptor beta chains originate from one sample sequenced in a study of blood T cell repertoires in COVID-19 (dated by TCRdb to between 2020 and 2021). The library was built by means of the immunoSEQ multiplex PCR assay. In TCRdb, the immuneACCESS table is reduced to in-frame sequences with V and J assigned. These tables do not hold every clone; where another copy was compared, an unresolved V gene accounts for under half, and the others remain unexplained. The sample has under 200,000 clones on record, roughly 78% of them singletons. 15% to 20% of the sample is in the top ten clones. The sample comprised PBMCs or T cells enriched from blood (not recorded which). These receptors came from a woman in her sixties or seventies in a cohort exposed to, infected with or recovered from COVID-19 (not recorded which).

This clone was seen a few times. This chain uses TRBV5-1 with TRBJ1-5; TRBD1 matches at 9 bases. This CDR3 is built from 15 residues. The germline gives CDR1 SGHRS, CDR2 YFSETQ. The V gene end was trimmed by 4 bases and the J gene end by 4 bases; junction bases not matched to a gene: 6. CDR3 region: CASSEQGAANQPQHF. In DNA form, the CDR3 reads TGCGCCAGCAGCGAACAGGGGGCTGCAAATCAGCCCCAGCATTTT.

The chain links TRBV3-1 (or the pseudogene TRBV3-2) to TRBJ2-3; 7 bases agree with TRBD2. The CDR3 runs to 16 residues. Germline trimming cut 0 bases from V and 1 base from J; bases unmatched to any gene: 4. Germline CDR1 reads LGHDT; CDR2 reads YNNKEL (reference sequence). CDR3 loop: CASSQEGLAGTDTQYF. CDR3 DNA sequence: TGTGCCAGCAGCCAAGAAGGGCTAGCGGGCACAGATACGCAGTATTTT.

This chain links TRBV29-1 with TRBJ2-3, with a weak D call TRBD2 (6 bases). This CDR3 spans 12 amino acids. Trimming shortened V by 7 bases and J by 2 bases, and 10 bases separated the two germline ends. Germline values: CDR1 SQVTM, CDR2 ANQGSEA. The CDR3 region is CSGWTNTDTQYF. The CDR3 DNA follows: TGCAGCGGATGGACTAACACAGATACGCAGTATTTT.

The gene calls are TRBV27 and TRBJ2-7; perhaps TRBD1 as D (8 bases). The CDR3 loop spans 14 amino acids. Per the germline V gene, CDR1 is MNHEY and CDR2 is SMNVEV (reference sequence). Trimming removed 5 bases from V and 4 bases from J, with 15 bases in between. CDR3 residues: CASSPTGGAYEQYF. The CDR3 coding sequence is TGTGCCAGCAGTCCTACAGGGGGGGCTTACGAGCAGTACTTC.

The J gene is TRBJ2-7, the V gene TRBV19; D unresolved. The V end was cut by 9 bases, the J end by 1 base, with 10 bases between. The germline V gene has CDR1 LNHDA and CDR2 SQIVND (reference sequence). This CDR3 region has 12 residues. The CDR3 DNA is TGTGCCAGGGTGGGCAGTTCCTACGAGCAGTACTTC. Its protein is CARVGSSYEQYF.

In its sample, this clone was seen once. This chain joins TRBV7-2 and TRBJ2-5, with D maybe TRBD1 (6 bases). V shed 3 bases and J shed 3 bases, with 11 bases lying between them. Germline CDR1 reads SGHTA; CDR2 reads FQGNSA. CDR3 length equals 14 residues. The chain's CDR3 is CASSFWTEKETQYF. The CDR3 coding sequence is TGTGCCAGCAGCTTCTGGACAGAAAAAGAGACCCAGTACTTC.

The rearrangement joins TRBV5-8 to TRBJ2-4; no definite D call. Germline V gives CDR1 SGHTS, CDR2 YDEGEE. The CDR3 sequence is 17 residues long. Trimming took 0 bases from V and 2 from J, leaving 15 bases between them. CDR3: CASSLVLSATTKNIQYF. In DNA form, the CDR3 reads TGTGCCAGCAGCTTGGTCCTCAGCGCTACGACCAAAAACATTCAGTACTTC.

This chain uses TRBV5-5 with TRBJ1-5, with D possibly being TRBD1 (5 bases). Germline V gives CDR1 SGHKS, CDR2 YYEKEE (reference sequence). V was clipped by 3 bases and J by 5 bases, with 9 bases between them. The CDR3 has 13 residues. The DNA for the CDR3 is TGTGCCAGCAGCTGGGACTTCGATCAGCCCCAGCATTTT. Translation gives CASSWDFDQPQHF.

V and J are TRBV4-2 and TRBJ2-7; D perhaps matches TRBD2 (5 bases). Germline CDR1 is LGHNA and CDR2 is YNFKEQ. Deletions cut 1 base from V and 0 bases from J, with 10 bases between. The CDR3 length is 15 residues. CDR3 protein: CASSQGVSDSYEQYF. The DNA of the CDR3 is TGTGCCAGCAGCCAAGGTGTTAGCGACTCCTACGAGCAGTACTTC.

The rearrangement uses TRBV5-1 and TRBJ2-1; 7 bases are a match to TRBD2. Trimming at V came to 3 bases and at J to 8 bases, leaving 8 bases not matched to a gene. Germline V CDR1 and CDR2: SGHRS, YFSETQ. This CDR3 contains 14 residues. CDR3 DNA: TGCGCCAGCAGCTCTCAGCGGGGAGGAGATGAGCAGTTCTTC. It encodes CASSSQRGGDEQFF.

The chain uses TRBV30 and TRBJ2-7, with 10 nucleotides matching TRBD2. The CDR3 sequence is 15 residues long. Trimming removed 4 bases from V and 3 bases from J; junction bases left unmatched: 9. Germline V CDR1 and CDR2: GTSNPN, SVGIG (reference sequence). CDR3 sequence: CAWTPLAGLIYEQYF. The CDR3 region has the DNA TGTGCCTGGACCCCACTAGCGGGACTCATCTACGAGCAGTACTTC. The variable domain in full, completed from reference TRBV30 and TRBJ2-7, reads SQTIHQWPATLVQPVGSPLSLECTVEGTSNPNLYWYRQAAGRGLQLLFYSVGIGQISSEVPQNLSASRPQDRQFILSSKKLLLSDSGFYLCAWTPLAGLIYEQYFGPGTRLTVT.

This chain connects TRBV9 to TRBJ2-1; 9 bases line up with TRBD1. V dropped 3 bases and J dropped 3; count of bases not matched to a gene: 10. The CDR3 is 17 residues long. Germline lookup yields CDR1 SGDLS and CDR2 YYNGEE. CDR3: CASSARTGAFDYNEQFF. The CDR3 region has the DNA TGTGCCAGCAGCGCGCGGACAGGGGCCTTTGACTACAATGAGCAGTTCTTC. Based on the CDR3 plus reference TRBV9 and TRBJ2-1, the full variable domain is DSGVTQTPKHLITATGQRVTLRCSPRSGDLSVYWYQQSLDQGLQFLIQYYNGEERAKGNILERFSAQQFPDLHSELNLSSLELGDSALYFCASSARTGAFDYNEQFFGPGTRLTVL.

The chain recombines TRBV5-1 with TRBJ2-3; 11 positions match TRBD2. Germline V gene data show CDR1 as SGHRS and CDR2 as YFSETQ. The J segment lost 2 bases and the V segment lost 5 bases, leaving 4 bases of the junction unmatched. The CDR3 runs 15 residues. The CDR3 DNA sequence: TGCGCCAGCAGACTAGCGGGGGATTTCACAGATACGCAGTATTTT. As protein: CASRLAGDFTDTQYF.

The chain links TRBV7-6 to TRBJ2-7; 10 nucleotides match TRBD2. CDR3 length equals 15 residues. Germline V gene lookup returns CDR1 SGHVS and CDR2 FNYEAQ. V gave up 5 bases and J gave up 7 bases; unmatched junction bases: 11. CDR3 loop: CASSPTHIAGGEQYF. As DNA, the CDR3 is TGTGCCAGCAGCCCGACCCATATAGCGGGAGGAGAGCAGTACTTC.

The chain uses TRBV28 and TRBJ2-1, with 10 bases fitting TRBD2. Germline V gene sequence: CDR1 MDHEN, CDR2 SYDVKM. The J segment lost 4 bases and the V segment lost 5 bases, leaving 20 bases of the junction unmatched. The CDR3 is 20 amino acids. CDR3 residues: CASSIPGGLAGARAYNEQFF. CDR3 nucleotide sequence: TGTGCCAGCAGTATACCAGGGGGGCTAGCGGGAGCTCGAGCTTACAATGAGCAGTTCTTC. Looking up the rest from reference TRBV28 and TRBJ2-1 gives the full variable domain: DVKVTQSSRYLVKRTGEKVFLECVQDMDHENMFWYRQDPGLGLRLIYFSYDVKMKEKGDIPEGYSVSREKKERFSLILESASTNQTSMYLCASSIPGGLAGARAYNEQFFGPGTRLTVL.

V is TRBV5-1 and J is TRBJ2-7, with 8 bases identical to TRBD1. From germline, CDR1 is SGHRS and CDR2 YFSETQ. This CDR3 contains 13 residues. Trimming took 3 bases from V and 6 from J; bases not matched to a gene: 5. The CDR3 sequence: CASSSIQGGEQYF. CDR3 DNA sequence: TGCGCCAGCAGCTCAATACAGGGGGGCGAGCAGTACTTC. The variable domain in full, with the rest retrieved from reference TRBV5-1 and TRBJ2-7, is KAGVTQTPRYLIKTRGQQVTLSCSPISGHRSVSWYQQTPGQGLQFLFEYFSETQRNKGNFPGRFSGRQFSNSRSEMNVSTLELGDSALYLCASSSIQGGEQYFGPGTRLTVT.

The V and J genes are TRBV28 and TRBJ2-3; D is unclear. Germline lookup yields CDR1 MDHEN and CDR2 SYDVKM. This CDR3 region has 12 residues. Trimming shortened V by 7 bases and J by 4 bases, and 9 bases separated the two germline ends. CDR3: CASTVPPDTQYF. The CDR3 nucleotides are TGTGCCAGCACCGTCCCCCCAGATACGCAGTATTTT.

The rearrangement joins TRBV12-3 or TRBV12-4 to TRBJ2-6, with no clear D. This CDR3 is built from 13 residues. Between the trimmed V and J ends, which lost 3 bases and 12 bases, there was a span of 12 bases. CDR3 in amino acids: CASSFASHAVLTF. The CDR3, as DNA: TGTGCCAGCAGTTTTGCCTCACACGCCGTCCTGACTTTC.

A few counts support this clone. The chain joins TRBV5-4 to TRBJ2-2; 9 bases are shared with TRBD2. This CDR3 has 17 amino acids. V was clipped by 3 bases and J by 6 bases; unmatched bases: 12. Germline-derived CDR1 and CDR2 are SGHNT and YYREEE (reference sequence). CDR3 region: CASSSFSSGIRSGELFF. The CDR3 coding sequence is TGTGCCAGCAGCTCCTTCTCTAGCGGGATTAGGTCCGGGGAGCTGTTTTTT.

This clone was detected only once. CDR3 residues: CSASGGRARDYEQYF. DNA of the CDR3: TGCAGTGCTAGTGGCGGGAGGGCCCGGGATTACGAGCAGTACTTC. The rearrangement links TRBV20-1 to TRBJ2-7; TRBD2 matches at 9 bases. Germline trimming cut 3 bases from V and 4 bases from J; bases unmatched to any gene: 10. CDR1 and CDR2 (germline): DFQATT, SNEGSKA (reference sequence). The CDR3 runs to 15 residues.

This chain links TRBV5-6 with TRBJ1-4, with TRBD1 matching over 12 bases. Germline-derived CDR1 and CDR2 are SGHDT and YYEEEE. The CDR3 extends over 17 amino acids. V trimming: 4 bases; J trimming: 8 bases; junction bases outside the gene matches: 12. For the CDR3, the DNA is TGTGCCAGCAGCACCGGGACAGGGGGCATTGAGGGGGAAAAACTGTTTTTT. It encodes CASSTGTGGIEGEKLFF.

J is TRBJ1-1 and V is TRBV2, with 10 bases matching TRBD1. This CDR3 contains 13 residues. Trimming took 7 bases from V and 8 from J; bases not matched to a gene: 7. The germline V gene has CDR1 SNHLY and CDR2 FYNNEI. In DNA, the CDR3 is TGTGCCAGCATTGACAGGGGGCCTACCGAAGCTTTCTTT. Amino acids: CASIDRGPTEAFF.

The chain has TRBV19 and TRBJ1-4; tentative D call: TRBD1 (6 bases). Germline V CDR1 and CDR2: LNHDA, SQIVND (reference sequence). The CDR3 sequence is 17 residues long. Trimming pared 4 bases from V and 0 bases from J, leaving 15 bases between. This CDR3 reads CASSKKGRGSTNEKLFF. DNA of the CDR3: TGTGCCAGTAGTAAGAAGGGCAGGGGCTCAACTAATGAAAAACTGTTTTTT. Full variable domain (outside the CDR3, taken from reference TRBV19 and TRBJ1-4): DGGITQSPKYLFRKEGQNVTLSCEQNLNHDAMYWYRQDPGQGLRLIYYSQIVNDFQKGDIAEGYSVSREKKESFPLTVTSAQKNPTAFYLCASSKKGRGSTNEKLFFGSGTQLSVL.

This chain joins TRBV18 and TRBJ2-6, with TRBD1 matching over 9 bases. The germline V gene has CDR1 KGHSH and CDR2 LQKENI. This CDR3 is built from 18 residues. V lost 2 bases, J lost 0 bases, and 5 bases stayed unmatched. The CDR3 spells CASSPAGTGSSGANVLTF. The CDR3 DNA sequence: TGTGCCAGCTCACCAGCCGGGACAGGGTCCTCTGGGGCCAACGTCCTGACTTTC.

About this clone: Other DNA sequences in the sample encode the same CDR3. The CDR3 nucleotides are TGTGCCAGCTCTCCTGGACAGTACGAGCAGTACTTC. Its translation is CASSPGQYEQYF. The genes are TRBV18 and TRBJ2-7; D might be TRBD1 (6 bases). Trimming removed 6 bases from V and 4 bases from J, with 10 bases in between. Germline V gives CDR1 KGHSH, CDR2 LQKENI. CDR3 size: 12 residues.